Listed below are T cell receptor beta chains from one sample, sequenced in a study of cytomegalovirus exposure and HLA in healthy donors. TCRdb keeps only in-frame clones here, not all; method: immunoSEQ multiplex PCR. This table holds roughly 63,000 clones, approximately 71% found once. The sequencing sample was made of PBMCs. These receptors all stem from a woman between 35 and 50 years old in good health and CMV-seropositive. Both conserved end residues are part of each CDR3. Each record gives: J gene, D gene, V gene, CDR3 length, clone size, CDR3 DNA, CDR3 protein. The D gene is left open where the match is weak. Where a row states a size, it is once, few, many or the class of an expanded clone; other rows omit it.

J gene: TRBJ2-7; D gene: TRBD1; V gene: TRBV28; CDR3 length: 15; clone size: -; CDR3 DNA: TGTGCCAGCAGGACCCCCGGGACAGGGATCTACGAGCAGTACTTC; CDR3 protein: CASRTPGTGIYEQYF
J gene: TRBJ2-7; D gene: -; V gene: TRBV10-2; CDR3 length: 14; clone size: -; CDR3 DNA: TGCGCCAGCGGGACTCCCCCTCTGAGCGTCGAGCAGTACTTC; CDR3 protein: CASGTPPLSVEQYF
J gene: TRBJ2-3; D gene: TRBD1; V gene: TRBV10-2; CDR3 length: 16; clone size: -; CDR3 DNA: TGCGCCAGCAGCCAGGCGACAGGGGGATACACAGATACGCAGTATTTT; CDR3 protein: CASSQATGGYTDTQYF
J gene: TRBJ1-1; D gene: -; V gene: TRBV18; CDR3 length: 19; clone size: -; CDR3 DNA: TGTGCCAGCTCACCCCCCTCTATACACCGAGAGGCGATGAACACTGAAGCTTTCTTT; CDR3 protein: CASSPPSIHREAMNTEAFF
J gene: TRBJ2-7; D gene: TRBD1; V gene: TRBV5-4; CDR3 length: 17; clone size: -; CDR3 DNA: TGTGCCAGCAGCCTATTAACCTCAGCAGGGGGCCTCTACGAGCAGTACTTC; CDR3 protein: CASSLLTSAGGLYEQYF
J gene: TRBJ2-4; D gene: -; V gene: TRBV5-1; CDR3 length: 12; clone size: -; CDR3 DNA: TGCGCCAGCAGCTTCGAGGGCCACATTCAGTACTTC; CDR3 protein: CASSFEGHIQYF
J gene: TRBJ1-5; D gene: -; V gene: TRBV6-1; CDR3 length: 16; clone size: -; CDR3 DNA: TGTGCCAGCAGTGGAAGACAGGTTAGAGAGGATCAGCCCCAGCATTTT; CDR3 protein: CASSGRQVREDQPQHF
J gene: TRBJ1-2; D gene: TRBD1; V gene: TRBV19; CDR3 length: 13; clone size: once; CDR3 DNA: TGTGCCAGTAGTAGGGACAGGAACTATGGCTACACCTTC; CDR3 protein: CASSRDRNYGYTF
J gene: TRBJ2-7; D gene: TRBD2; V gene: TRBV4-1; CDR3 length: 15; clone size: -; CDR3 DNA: TGCGCCAGCAGCCCCCGGCTAGCGGGCTCCTACGAGCAGTACTTC; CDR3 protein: CASSPRLAGSYEQYF
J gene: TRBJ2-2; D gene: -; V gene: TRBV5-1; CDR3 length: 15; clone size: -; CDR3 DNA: TGCGCCAGCAGCTTGATTAGCTCGAACACCGGGGAGCTGTTTTTT; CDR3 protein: CASSLISSNTGELFF
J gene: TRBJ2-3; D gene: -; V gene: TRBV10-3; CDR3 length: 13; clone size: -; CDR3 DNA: TGTGCCATCAGTGAGTCACATACAGATACGCAGTATTTT; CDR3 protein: CAISESHTDTQYF
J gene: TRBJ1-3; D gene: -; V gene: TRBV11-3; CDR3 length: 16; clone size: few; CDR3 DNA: TGTGCCAGCAGCTTAGATCGGAACAGGGTAGGAAACACCATATATTTT; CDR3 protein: CASSLDRNRVGNTIYF
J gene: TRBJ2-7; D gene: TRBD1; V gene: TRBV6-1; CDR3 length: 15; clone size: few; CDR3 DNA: TGTGCCAGCAGCCCTGCAGGGACAGGGGTAACCGAGCAGTACTTC; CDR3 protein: CASSPAGTGVTEQYF
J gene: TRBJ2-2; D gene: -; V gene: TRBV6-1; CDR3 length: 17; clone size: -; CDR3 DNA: TGTGCCAGCAGTGAGCATGGGGCGACGGCGAACACCGGGGAGCTGTTTTTT; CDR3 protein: CASSEHGATANTGELFF
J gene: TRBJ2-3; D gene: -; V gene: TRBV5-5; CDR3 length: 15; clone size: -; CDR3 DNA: TGTGCCAGCAGCTTGGTAGGGGTTAGCACAGATACGCAGTATTTT; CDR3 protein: CASSLVGVSTDTQYF
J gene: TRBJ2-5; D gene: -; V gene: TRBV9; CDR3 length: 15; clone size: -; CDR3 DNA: TGTGCCAGCAGCCCTAGGACTTCGGGGCAAGAGACCCAGTACTTC; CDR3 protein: CASSPRTSGQETQYF
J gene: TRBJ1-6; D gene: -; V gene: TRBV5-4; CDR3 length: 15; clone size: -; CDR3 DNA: TGTGCCAGCAGCTTAAGGGGAAGTCCGCACTCACCCCTCCACTTT; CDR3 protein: CASSLRGSPHSPLHF
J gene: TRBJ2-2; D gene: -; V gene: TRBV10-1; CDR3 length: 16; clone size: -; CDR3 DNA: TGCGCCAGCAGTGGAGGGAGACTCGCGAACACCGGGGAGCTGTTTTTT; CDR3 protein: CASSGGRLANTGELFF
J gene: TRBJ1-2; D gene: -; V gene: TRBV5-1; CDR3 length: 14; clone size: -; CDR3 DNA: TGCGCCAGCAGCTTGGGACAGTCCGACGGTGGCTACACCTTC; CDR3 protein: CASSLGQSDGGYTF
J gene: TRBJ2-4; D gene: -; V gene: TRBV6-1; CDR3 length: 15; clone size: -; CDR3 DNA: TGTGCCAGCTCGGAGACACAGGGAGCCAAAAACATTCAGTACTTC; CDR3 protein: CASSETQGAKNIQYF
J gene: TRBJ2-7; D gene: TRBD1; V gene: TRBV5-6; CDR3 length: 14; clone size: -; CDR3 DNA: TGTGCCAGCACCCGAACGACAGGGGGCCGCGAGCAGTACTTC; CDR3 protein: CASTRTTGGREQYF
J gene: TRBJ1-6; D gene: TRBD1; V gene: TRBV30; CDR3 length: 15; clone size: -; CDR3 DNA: TGTGCCTGGACGGGGGTGGGACAGTATAATTCACCCCTCCACTTT; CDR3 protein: CAWTGVGQYNSPLHF
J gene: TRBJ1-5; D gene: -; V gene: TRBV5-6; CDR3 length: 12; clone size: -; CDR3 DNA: TGTGCCAGCAGCTCGGGTCTGGGGCCCCAGCATTTT; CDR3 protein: CASSSGLGPQHF
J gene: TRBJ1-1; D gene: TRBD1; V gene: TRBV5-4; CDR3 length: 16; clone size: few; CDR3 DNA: TGTGCCAGCAGCTTAATGGGACAGACATTGAACACTGAAGCTTTCTTT; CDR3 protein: CASSLMGQTLNTEAFF
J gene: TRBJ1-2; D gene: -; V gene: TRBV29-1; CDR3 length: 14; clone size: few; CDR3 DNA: TGCAGCGTTGGAGGTGGCGCACACAACTATGGCTACACCTTC; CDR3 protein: CSVGGGAHNYGYTF
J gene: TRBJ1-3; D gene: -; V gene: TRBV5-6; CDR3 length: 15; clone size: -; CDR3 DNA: TGTGCCAGCAGCCCCGGGCTAGCCTCTGGAAACACCATATATTTT; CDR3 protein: CASSPGLASGNTIYF
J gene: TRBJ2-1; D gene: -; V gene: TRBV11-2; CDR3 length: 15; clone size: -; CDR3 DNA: TGTGCCAGCAGCTGGGGGGGGGCGAGGGACAATGAGCAGTTCTTC; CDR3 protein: CASSWGGARDNEQFF
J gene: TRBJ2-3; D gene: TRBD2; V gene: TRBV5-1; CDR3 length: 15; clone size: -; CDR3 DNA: TGCGCCAGCAGCTTACGGGGGGGCCGGACAGATACGCAGTATTTT; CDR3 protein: CASSLRGGRTDTQYF
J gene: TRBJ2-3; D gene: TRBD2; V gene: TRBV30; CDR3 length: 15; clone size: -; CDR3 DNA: TGTGCCTGGAGTGTACATAGCGGGGGGACAGATACGCAGTATTTT; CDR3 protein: CAWSVHSGGTDTQYF
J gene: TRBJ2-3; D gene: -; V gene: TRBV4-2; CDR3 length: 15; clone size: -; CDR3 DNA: TGTGCCAGCAGCCAAGAGCCCACCCCGGGAGATACGCAGTATTTT; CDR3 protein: CASSQEPTPGDTQYF
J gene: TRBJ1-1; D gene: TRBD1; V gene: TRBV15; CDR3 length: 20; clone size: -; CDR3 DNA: TGTGCCACCAGCAGAGAGCTGTCCGGGACAGGGGGCTTCCTGAACACTGAAGCTTTCTTT; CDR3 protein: CATSRELSGTGGFLNTEAFF
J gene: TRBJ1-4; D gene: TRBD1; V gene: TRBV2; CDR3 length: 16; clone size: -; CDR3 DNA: TGTGCCAGCAGTGAAGAAGGGGCAGGGGGGAGGGAAAAACTGTTTTTT; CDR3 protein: CASSEEGAGGREKLFF
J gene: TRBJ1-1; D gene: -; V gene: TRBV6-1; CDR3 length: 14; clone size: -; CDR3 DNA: TGTGCCAGCAGTGGAAGGAGGGCGGACACTGAAGCTTTCTTT; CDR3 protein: CASSGRRADTEAFF
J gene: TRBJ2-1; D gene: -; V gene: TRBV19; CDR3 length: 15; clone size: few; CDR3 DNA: TGTGCCAGTAGTATGGGCAGTTCCTCCTACAATGAGCAGTTCTTC; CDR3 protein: CASSMGSSSYNEQFF
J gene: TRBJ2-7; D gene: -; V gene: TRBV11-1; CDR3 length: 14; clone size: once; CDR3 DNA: TGTGCCAGCAGTCGAGGCATCGATGCCTACGAGCAGTACTTC; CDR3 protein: CASSRGIDAYEQYF
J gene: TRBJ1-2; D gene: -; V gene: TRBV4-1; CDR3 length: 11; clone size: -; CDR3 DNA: TGCGCCAGCAGCCAGAGGGGGGGCTACACCTTC; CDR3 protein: CASSQRGGYTF
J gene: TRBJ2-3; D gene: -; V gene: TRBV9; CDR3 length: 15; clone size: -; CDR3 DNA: TGTGCCAGCAGCGTAGAAAGCAGGTCCACAGATACGCAGTATTTT; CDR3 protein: CASSVESRSTDTQYF
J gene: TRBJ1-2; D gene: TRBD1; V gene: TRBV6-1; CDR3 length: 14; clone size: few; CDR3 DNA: TGTGCCAGCAGTGTAGGGGGACAGGTCGCCGGCTACACCTTC; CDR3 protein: CASSVGGQVAGYTF
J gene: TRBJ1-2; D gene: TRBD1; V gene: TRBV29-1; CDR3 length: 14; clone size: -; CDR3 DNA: TGCAGCGTTGTCCCGGACAGGGCCAGCTATGGCTACACCTTC; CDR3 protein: CSVVPDRASYGYTF
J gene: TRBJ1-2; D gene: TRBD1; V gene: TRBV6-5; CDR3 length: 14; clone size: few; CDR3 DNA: TGTGCCAGCAGACCGACAGGGGGCGACTATGGCTACACCTTC; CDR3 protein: CASRPTGGDYGYTF
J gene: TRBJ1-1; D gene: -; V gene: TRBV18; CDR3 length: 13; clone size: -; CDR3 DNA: TGTGCCAGCTCCCGAGGGGGGGAAGGGGGAGCTTTCTTT; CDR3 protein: CASSRGGEGGAFF
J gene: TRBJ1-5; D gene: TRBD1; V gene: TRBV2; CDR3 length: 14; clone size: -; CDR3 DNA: TGTGCCAGCACTAAAGACAGGGCGGTACAGCCCCAGCATTTT; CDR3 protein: CASTKDRAVQPQHF
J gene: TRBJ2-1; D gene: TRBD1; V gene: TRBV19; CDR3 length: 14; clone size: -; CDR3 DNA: TGTGCCAGTAAGGAGGGACAGGCCTACAATGAGCAGTTCTTC; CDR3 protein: CASKEGQAYNEQFF
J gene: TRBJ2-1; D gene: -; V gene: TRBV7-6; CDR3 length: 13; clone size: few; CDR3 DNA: TGTGCCAGCAGCTTAGGTATAGCGGTAGAGCAGTTCTTC; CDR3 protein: CASSLGIAVEQFF
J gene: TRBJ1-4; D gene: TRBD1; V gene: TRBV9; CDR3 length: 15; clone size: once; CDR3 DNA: TGTGCCAGCAGCGTTTCCGGGACAGGGATCGAAAAACTGTTTTTT; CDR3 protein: CASSVSGTGIEKLFF
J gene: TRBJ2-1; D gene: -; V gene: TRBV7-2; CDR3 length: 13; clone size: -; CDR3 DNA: TGTGCCAGCAGCTTAGCGCAGGTCAATGAGCAGTTCTTC; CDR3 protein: CASSLAQVNEQFF
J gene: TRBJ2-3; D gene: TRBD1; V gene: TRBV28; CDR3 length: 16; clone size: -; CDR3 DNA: TGTGCCAGCAGTCCTCCGGGACAGGGGGGGACAGATACGCAGTATTTT; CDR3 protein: CASSPPGQGGTDTQYF
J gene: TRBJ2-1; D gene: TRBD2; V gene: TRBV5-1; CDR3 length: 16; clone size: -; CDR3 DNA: TGCGCCAGCACCCTTGGTCTAGCGGGGGGGGTCTATGAGCAGTTCTTC; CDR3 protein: CASTLGLAGGVYEQFF
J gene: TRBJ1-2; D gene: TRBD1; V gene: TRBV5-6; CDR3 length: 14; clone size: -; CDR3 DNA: TGTGCCAGCAGCCTCGGGACAGGGAACTATGGCTACACCTTC; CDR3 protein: CASSLGTGNYGYTF